Presented here are 9 T cell receptor beta chains from one specimen sequenced in a study of CD8+CD57+ T cells in acquired aplastic anemia. Genomic DNA acted as the template from which TCR beta VDJ combination and CDR3 sequence profiling were carried out. TCRdb ran MiXCR on the reads and lists one entry per CDR3 protein. This table has about 220,000 distinct CDR3 sequences, roughly 35% appearing once. Sequenced sample: sorted CD4+, CD8+, or CD8+CD57+ T cells (not recorded which) from PBMCs. The receptor source for this set is a human donor in good health, serving as a control.

In its sample, this clonotype was seen many times. The V gene is TRBV7-9, the J gene TRBJ1-1, with TRBD1 matching 9 bases. The CDR3 has 16 residues. The V gene's germline CDR1 is SEHNR and CDR2 FQNEAQ (reference sequence). Trimming took 5 bases from V and 3 from J; bases not matched to a gene: 10. The CDR3 bases are TGTGCCAGCAGCCCTGGACAGGGGAAACGGGACACTGAAGCTTTCTTT. This gives the protein CASSPGQGKRDTEAFF.

This chain uses TRBV5-4 with TRBJ2-3, with 14 bases identical to TRBD2. The CDR3 is 15 residues long. Germline V gene sequence: CDR1 SGHNT, CDR2 YYREEE (reference sequence). J was trimmed by 3 bases and V by 5 bases; bases with no gene match: 2. CDR3 amino acids: CASRTSGRGTDTQYF. The DNA for the CDR3 is TGTGCCAGCAGGACTAGCGGGAGGGGGACAGATACGCAGTATTTT.

The chain has TRBV2 and TRBJ2-7, with 7 bases identical to TRBD1. There are 14 residues in the CDR3. J lost 8 bases, V lost 6 bases, and 13 bases had no gene match. The germline V gene encodes CDR1 SNHLY and CDR2 FYNNEI. CDR3 coding DNA: TGTGCCAGCAGCGTCGACAGGGAAAGTCGGAAGCAGTACTTC. This encodes CASSVDRESRKQYF.

This clonotype has at least ten counts. V usage is TRBV5-1 and J usage is TRBJ1-5, with a possible D match to TRBD1 (5 bases). Looked up from germline, CDR1 is SGHRS and CDR2 is YFSETQ. There are 15 residues in the CDR3. Trimming left V 0 bases short and J 3 bases short, with 10 bases between. The CDR3 loop reads CASSLGGQDNQPQHF. The DNA of the CDR3 is TGCGCCAGCAGCTTGGGGGGCCAGGACAATCAGCCCCAGCATTTT. Looking up the rest from reference TRBV5-1 and TRBJ1-5 gives the full variable domain: KAGVTQTPRYLIKTRGQQVTLSCSPISGHRSVSWYQQTPGQGLQFLFEYFSETQRNKGNFPGRFSGRQFSNSRSEMNVSTLELGDSALYLCASSLGGQDNQPQHFGDGTRLSIL.

The genes are TRBV9 and TRBJ2-7; 7 nucleotides align to TRBD2. The CDR3 runs to 17 residues. The V segment lost 5 bases and the J segment 3 bases; nucleotides outside the gene matches: 17. In germline, CDR1 is SGDLS, CDR2 YYNGEE. The CDR3 sequence is CASSRGAGYSTLYEQYF. The CDR3 DNA reads as TGTGCCAGCAGTAGGGGAGCGGGGTATTCAACCCTCTACGAGCAGTACTTC.

This clonotype was detected many times. The rearrangement joins TRBV9 to TRBJ1-2; no firm D call. V was trimmed by 4 bases and J by 5 bases, leaving 18 bases between them. Germline loops: CDR1 SGDLS, CDR2 YYNGEE. The CDR3 consists of 15 residues. As DNA, the CDR3 is TGTGCCAGCAGCCCCAGGTCGGCAGGCTCGTATGGCTACACCTTC. Its translation: CASSPRSAGSYGYTF. The whole variable domain, remainder taken from reference TRBV9 and TRBJ1-2, is DSGVTQTPKHLITATGQRVTLRCSPRSGDLSVYWYQQSLDQGLQFLIQYYNGEERAKGNILERFSAQQFPDLHSELNLSSLELGDSALYFCASSPRSAGSYGYTFGSGTRLTVV.

The chain joins TRBV6-2 or TRBV6-3 to TRBJ1-6; D is unclear. CDR3 length: 12 amino acids. Per germline, CDR1 MNHEY and CDR2 SVGEGT. V was cut by 6 bases and J by 8 bases, with 8 bases left in between. This CDR3 is CASSWIYSPLHF. The CDR3 region has the DNA TGTGCCAGCAGCTGGATTTATTCACCCCTCCACTTT.

This clonotype was picked up many times. The rearrangement uses TRBV12-3 or TRBV12-4 and TRBJ2-6; D ambiguous. The CDR3 covers 13 residues. The V end was cut by 10 bases, the J end by 3 bases, with 10 bases between. The CDR3: CAIQRGGANVLTF. CDR3 sequence (DNA): TGTGCCATCCAGCGTGGTGGGGCCAACGTCCTGACTTTC.

This clonotype was counted many times. The chain links TRBV10-3 to TRBJ1-1, with D possibly TRBD1 on 5 matching bases. The CDR3 extends over 13 amino acids. V was trimmed by 0 bases and J by 7 bases, leaving 9 bases between them. The V gene's germline CDR1 is ENHRY and CDR2 SYGVKD. CDR3 in amino acids: CAISESRDGEAFF. CDR3 DNA: TGTGCCATCAGTGAGTCTCGGGACGGTGAAGCTTTCTTT.